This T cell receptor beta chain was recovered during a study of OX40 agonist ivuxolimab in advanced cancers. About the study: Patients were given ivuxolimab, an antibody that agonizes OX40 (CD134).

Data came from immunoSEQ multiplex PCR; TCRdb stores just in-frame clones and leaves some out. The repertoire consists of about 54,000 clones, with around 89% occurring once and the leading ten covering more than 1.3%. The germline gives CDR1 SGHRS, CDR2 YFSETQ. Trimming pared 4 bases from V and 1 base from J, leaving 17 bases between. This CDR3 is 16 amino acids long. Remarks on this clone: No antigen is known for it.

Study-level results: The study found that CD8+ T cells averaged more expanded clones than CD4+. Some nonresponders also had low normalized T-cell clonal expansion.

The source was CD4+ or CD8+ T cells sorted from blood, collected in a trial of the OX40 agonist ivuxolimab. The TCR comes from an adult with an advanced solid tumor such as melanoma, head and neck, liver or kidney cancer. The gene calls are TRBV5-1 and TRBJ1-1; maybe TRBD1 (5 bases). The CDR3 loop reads CASSKTQSGQNTEAFF. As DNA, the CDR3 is TGCGCCAGCAGCAAAACGCAATCAGGACAGAACACTGAAGCTTTCTTT.